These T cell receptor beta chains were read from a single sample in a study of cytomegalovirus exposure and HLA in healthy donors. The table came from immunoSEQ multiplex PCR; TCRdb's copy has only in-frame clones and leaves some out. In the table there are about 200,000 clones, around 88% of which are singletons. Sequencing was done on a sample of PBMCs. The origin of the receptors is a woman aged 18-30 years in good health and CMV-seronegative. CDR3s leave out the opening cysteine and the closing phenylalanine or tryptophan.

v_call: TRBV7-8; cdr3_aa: ASSLKGLDFAQF
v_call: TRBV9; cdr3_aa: ASSVEGPVDTQY
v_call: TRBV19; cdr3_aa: ATSGEAYYEQY
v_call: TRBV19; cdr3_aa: ASRDWGQGRETQY
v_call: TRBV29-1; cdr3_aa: SVTPTGGGTEAF
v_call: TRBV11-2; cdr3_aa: ASTTAAGFYEQY
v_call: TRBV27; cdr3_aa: ASSLTSSYNEQF
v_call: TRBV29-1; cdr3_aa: STFSGVGTEAF
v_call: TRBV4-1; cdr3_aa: ASSFLGGARGYT
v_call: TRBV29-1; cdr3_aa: SVRISGGDTGELF
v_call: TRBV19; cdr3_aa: ASSKPTGNTEAF
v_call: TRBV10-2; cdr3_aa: ASSEVGTGDYGYT
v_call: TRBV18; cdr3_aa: ASSPLGGGPDTQY
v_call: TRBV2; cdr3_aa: ASSKGAGYNQPQH
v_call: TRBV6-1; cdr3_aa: ASSEQAEGGPQH
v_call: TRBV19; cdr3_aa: ASSGGVSYNSPLH
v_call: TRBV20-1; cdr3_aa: SASGGTEAF
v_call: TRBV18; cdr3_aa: ASSPNLGHNEQF
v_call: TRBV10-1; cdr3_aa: ASPRGTGKCYEQY
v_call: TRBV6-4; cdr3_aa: ASSDSQGADTQY
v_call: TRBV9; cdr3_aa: ASSRTSGGAITDTQY
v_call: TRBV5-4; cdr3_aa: ASSLRVGATDTQY
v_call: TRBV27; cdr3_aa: ASTPTGQPYEQY
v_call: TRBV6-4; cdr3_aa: ASSPEDGGGYT
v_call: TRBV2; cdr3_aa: ASRERTGIISYEQY
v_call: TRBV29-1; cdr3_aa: SVEAYREDEKLF
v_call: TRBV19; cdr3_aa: ASSHSYSSTDTQY
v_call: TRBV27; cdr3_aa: ASPKGGDTGELF
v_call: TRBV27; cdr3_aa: ASSLSRSGQGALIYGYT
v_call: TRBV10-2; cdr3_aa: ASTVRDRNTGELF
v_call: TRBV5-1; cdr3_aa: ASSPSPSGGRGMTDTQY
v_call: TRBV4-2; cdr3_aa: ASSRQPGQGALNEQF
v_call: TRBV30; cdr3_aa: AWSVRDPYEQY
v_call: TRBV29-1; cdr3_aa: SFTHSGAF
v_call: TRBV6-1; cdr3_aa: ASRLQENTEAF
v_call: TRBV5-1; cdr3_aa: ASSYRQGMNTEAF
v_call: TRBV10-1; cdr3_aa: ASSEVRGTDTQY
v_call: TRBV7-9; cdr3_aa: ASSSRDSLPYEQY
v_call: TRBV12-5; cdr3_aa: ASGPGQGRETQY
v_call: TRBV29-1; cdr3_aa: SVGGGGSSYNEQF
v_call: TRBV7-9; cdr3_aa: ASRSSVDYGYT
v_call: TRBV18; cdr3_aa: ASSRDRVTAF
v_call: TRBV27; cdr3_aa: ASSSGTDYVEQF
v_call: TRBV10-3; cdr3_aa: AISESRYGYT
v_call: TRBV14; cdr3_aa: ASSLQTGSSGNTIY
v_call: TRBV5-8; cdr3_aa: ASSLVSVEETQY
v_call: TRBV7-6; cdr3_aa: ASSRDPTSTNEQF
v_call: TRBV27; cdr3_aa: ASSPNGLAIRPGRNTGELF
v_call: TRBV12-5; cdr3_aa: ASGLAGFPFPSSYNEQF
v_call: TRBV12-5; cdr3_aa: ASGSLVGGLPYNEQF